Each of the 22 T cell receptor beta chains below was sequenced from the same sample in a study of shared clonotypes between healthy human individuals. Generated by immunoSEQ multiplex PCR, the TCRdb table keeps only in-frame clones and is missing some. In the table there are nearly 500,000 clones, roughly four fifths of which are singletons. Material for sequencing was PBMCs. Receptors originate from a woman aged 40-49 years in good health. Some clones in this sample may be carry-over from other donors' samples.

In its sample, this clone was seen once. This chain uses TRBV7-9 with TRBJ1-4; TRBD1 aligns across 8 bases. Germline values: CDR1 SEHNR, CDR2 FQNEAQ (reference sequence). V lost 5 bases, J lost 4 bases, and 0 bases stayed unmatched. There are 13 residues in the CDR3. The CDR3 coding sequence is TGTGCCAGCAGCGGACAGGGTAATGAAAAACTGTTTTTT. It yields the protein CASSGQGNEKLFF.

This sequence joins TRBV28 and TRBJ1-1; perhaps TRBD1 as D (5 bases). The germline V gene encodes CDR1 MDHEN and CDR2 SYDVKM. CDR3 length equals 13 residues. V was cut by 9 bases and J by 4 bases, with 15 bases left in between. Here the CDR3 reads CASMSMGGTEAFF. The DNA for the CDR3 is TGTGCCAGTATGTCCATGGGGGGCACTGAAGCTTTCTTT.

At least ten counts were recorded for this clone. The sample carries other DNA sequences with the same CDR3. The chain uses TRBV6-6 and TRBJ1-2; no reliable D call. The CDR3 has 14 amino acids. Germline assignment: CDR1 MNHNY and CDR2 SVGAGI (reference sequence). The V end lost 6 bases, the J end lost 3 bases, and 14 bases lay between the germline ends. The CDR3 loop reads CASRAHEDHYGYTF. The CDR3, as DNA: TGTGCCAGCAGGGCCCATGAGGACCACTATGGCTACACCTTC.

V and J are TRBV6-5 and TRBJ1-4, with 10 bases matching TRBD1. Germline CDR1 MNHEY, CDR2 SVGAGI. The CDR3 has 14 amino acids. J gave up 8 bases and V 6 bases, and 6 bases lay outside the gene matches. This CDR3 reads CASSRQGAREKLFF. For the CDR3, the DNA is TGTGCCAGCAGCCGACAGGGGGCAAGGGAAAAACTGTTTTTT.

V and J are TRBV30 and TRBJ1-2; possibly TRBD1 for D (6 bases). The germline gives CDR1 GTSNPN, CDR2 SVGIG (reference sequence). This CDR3 has 13 residues. Trimming removed 3 bases from V and 4 bases from J, with 12 bases in between. The CDR3 DNA is TGTGCCTGGAGCGCACAGGGATCCTATGGCTACACCTTC. The encoded protein is CAWSAQGSYGYTF. The full variable domain, rest sourced from reference TRBV30 and TRBJ1-2, is SQTIHQWPATLVQPVGSPLSLECTVEGTSNPNLYWYRQAAGRGLQLLFYSVGIGQISSEVPQNLSASRPQDRQFILSSKKLLLSDSGFYLCAWSAQGSYGYTFGSGTRLTVV.

On this clone itself: The junction departs from germline at one end; a sequencing error may be responsible. Other nucleotide sequences from this sample produce the same CDR3. The rearrangement joins TRBV30 to TRBJ2-6; the D is unclear. The CDR3 is 15 residues long. Per germline, CDR1 GTSNPN and CDR2 SVGIG (reference sequence). CDR3 region: CAWSVRASGANVLTF. For the CDR3, the DNA is TGTGCCTGGAGTGTACGAGCCTCTGGAGCCAACGTCCTGACTTTC.

The rearrangement joins TRBV20-1 to TRBJ2-5, with D unresolved. The J call may be wrong; the DNA end is better matched by TRBJ2-7. In germline, CDR1 is DFQATT, CDR2 SNEGSKA (reference sequence). The CDR3 covers 11 residues. CDR3 bases: TGCAGCACCGGGCTCTCCTACGAGCAGTACTTC. Translated, it gives CSTGLSYEQYF.

This clone turned up a few times. V and J are TRBV14 and TRBJ2-2; TRBD2 agrees at 7 bases. Germline V gives CDR1 SGHDN, CDR2 FVKESK. V was clipped by 2 bases and J by 2 bases; unmatched bases: 5. CDR3 length: 16 residues. The CDR3 here is CASSQSSGHNTGELFF. The CDR3 nucleotides read TGTGCCAGCAGCCAATCTAGCGGTCATAACACCGGGGAGCTGTTTTTT.

The count of this clone is one. This rearrangement joins TRBV28 to TRBJ1-4; D not resolved. The CDR3 sequence is 11 residues long. Germline V gives CDR1 MDHEN, CDR2 SYDVKM. Trimming pared 3 bases from V and 16 bases from J, leaving 12 bases between. The CDR3 bases are TGTGCCAGCAGTTTTTTGACGGAAAGGTTTTTT. Its protein product is CASSFLTERFF.

This chain connects TRBV11-2 to TRBJ2-6, with D tentatively TRBD1 (6 bases). CDR1 is SGHAT, CDR2 FQNNGV, per germline. V was pared by 4 bases and J by 0 bases, with 16 bases between. CDR3 length: 18 residues. This CDR3 is CASSSTGHLISGANVLTF. CDR3 coding DNA: TGTGCCAGCAGCTCGACGGGACACCTCATCTCTGGGGCCAACGTCCTGACTTTC.

V is TRBV27 and J is TRBJ2-1, with 11 positions matching TRBD2. Germline V gives CDR1 MNHEY, CDR2 SMNVEV (reference sequence). This CDR3 is 15 amino acids long. V shed 5 bases and J 7 bases; nucleotides not matched to a gene: 7. Here the CDR3 reads CASSGPTSGSNEQFF. The CDR3 bases are TGTGCCAGCAGTGGCCCAACTAGCGGGAGTAATGAGCAGTTCTTC.

The chain links TRBV10-1 to TRBJ1-1; D is uncertain. V was clipped by 0 bases and J by 6 bases, with 8 bases between them. Germline V gene data show CDR1 as WNHNN and CDR2 as SYGVQD (reference sequence). The CDR3 runs to 13 residues. The CDR3: CASSESAGSEAFF. The CDR3 DNA sequence: TGCGCCAGCAGTGAGTCAGCGGGGTCTGAAGCTTTCTTT.

The chain combines TRBV2 with TRBJ1-2, with D uncertain. CDR3 length: 14 amino acids. The germline V and J ends were trimmed by 6 bases and 4 bases, with 15 bases remaining between them. Germline CDR1 is SNHLY and CDR2 is FYNNEI. CDR3 coding DNA: TGTGCCAGCAGCGTAGACTCCGGGTTCTATGGCTACACCTTC. Protein: CASSVDSGFYGYTF.

In its sample, this clone was seen a few times. The CDR3 is CAWSPTGEKLFF. DNA for the CDR3: TGTGCCTGGAGTCCAACAGGAGAAAAACTGTTTTTT. The chain links TRBV30 to TRBJ1-4; D is perhaps TRBD1 (5 bases). The V and J ends lost 2 bases and 8 bases respectively, with 9 bases between them. In germline, CDR1 is GTSNPN, CDR2 SVGIG (reference sequence). This CDR3 contains 12 residues.

This clone has at least ten counts. This chain links TRBV27 with TRBJ2-2; a possible D gene is TRBD2 (5 bases). The CDR3 has 16 amino acids. Deletions cut 2 bases from V and 0 bases from J, with 10 bases between. Germline CDR1 MNHEY, CDR2 SMNVEV (reference sequence). In nucleotides, the CDR3 is TGTGCCAGCAGTTTAGGTAGCGACCCGAACACCGGGGAGCTGTTTTTT. This codes for CASSLGSDPNTGELFF.

The V and J genes are TRBV30 and TRBJ2-1; D is undetermined. This CDR3 has 13 amino acids. Trimming pared 2 bases from V and 3 bases from J, leaving 8 bases between. Germline CDR1 is GTSNPN and CDR2 is SVGIG (reference sequence). DNA for the CDR3: TGTGCCTGGAGTCTTAACCACTACAATGAGCAGTTCTTC. The encoded protein is CAWSLNHYNEQFF.

This clone was counted only a few times. A far larger clone is just one base off, so this is likely a read error. The chain is built from TRBV30 and TRBJ2-7; TRBD2 matches 8 bases. There are 15 residues in the CDR3. In germline, CDR1 is GTSNPN, CDR2 SVGIG (reference sequence). The chain's CDR3 is CAWTPGTRPGSEQHF. CDR3 in DNA: TGTGCCTGGACCCCCGGGACTAGGCCCGGTTCGGAGCAGCACTTC.

In DNA, the CDR3 is TGTGCCAGCAGTCCCGGACAGGGGGCAAACACTGAAGCTTTCTTT. This translates into CASSPGQGANTEAFF. V usage is TRBV27 and J usage is TRBJ1-1; the match to TRBD1 covers 11 bases. Germline CDR1 MNHEY, CDR2 SMNVEV (reference sequence). V trimming: 5 bases; J trimming: 2 bases; junction bases outside the gene matches: 4. The CDR3 contains 15 residues.

V and J are TRBV9 and TRBJ1-1; D is perhaps TRBD1 (5 bases). CDR3 size: 16 residues. The germline gives CDR1 SGDLS, CDR2 YYNGEE. Trimming removed 4 bases from V and 7 bases from J, with 23 bases in between. CDR3 coding DNA: TGTGCCAGCAGCCCACTGTGGGGGAGCGTAGGAAGTGAAGCTTTCTTT. Translating gives CASSPLWGSVGSEAFF.

The chain joins TRBV6-5 to TRBJ1-2, with a possible D match to TRBD1 (6 bases). Per germline, CDR1 MNHEY and CDR2 SVGAGI. The CDR3 runs to 16 residues. The ends were cut back, 4 bases at V and 0 bases at J, with 15 bases in the middle. CDR3 in DNA: TGTGCCAGCAGTTCCGATTGGGAGGGGGCTAACTATGGCTACACCTTC. As protein: CASSSDWEGANYGYTF.

The chain is built from TRBV30 and TRBJ2-1; 7 bases agree with TRBD2. The germline CDR1 and CDR2 sequences are GTSNPN and SVGIG (reference sequence). The CDR3 loop spans 15 amino acids. The trim removed 4 bases at V and 5 bases at J, leaving 11 bases unmatched. CDR3 region: CAWNNRASGHNEQFF. CDR3 coding DNA: TGTGCCTGGAATAATCGGGCTAGCGGACACAATGAGCAGTTCTTC. Using reference TRBV30 and TRBJ2-1 for the parts outside the CDR3, the full variable domain is SQTIHQWPATLVQPVGSPLSLECTVEGTSNPNLYWYRQAAGRGLQLLFYSVGIGQISSEVPQNLSASRPQDRQFILSSKKLLLSDSGFYLCAWNNRASGHNEQFFGPGTRLTVL.

This sequence joins TRBV5-4 and TRBJ1-3; D is undetermined. The germline V gene has CDR1 SGHNT and CDR2 YYREEE (reference sequence). Trimming stripped 1 base from V and 0 bases from J, with 8 bases between. The CDR3 covers 15 residues. This CDR3 reads CASSLWGNSGNTIYF. The CDR3 DNA is TGTGCCAGCAGCTTGTGGGGTAACTCTGGAAACACCATATATTTT.